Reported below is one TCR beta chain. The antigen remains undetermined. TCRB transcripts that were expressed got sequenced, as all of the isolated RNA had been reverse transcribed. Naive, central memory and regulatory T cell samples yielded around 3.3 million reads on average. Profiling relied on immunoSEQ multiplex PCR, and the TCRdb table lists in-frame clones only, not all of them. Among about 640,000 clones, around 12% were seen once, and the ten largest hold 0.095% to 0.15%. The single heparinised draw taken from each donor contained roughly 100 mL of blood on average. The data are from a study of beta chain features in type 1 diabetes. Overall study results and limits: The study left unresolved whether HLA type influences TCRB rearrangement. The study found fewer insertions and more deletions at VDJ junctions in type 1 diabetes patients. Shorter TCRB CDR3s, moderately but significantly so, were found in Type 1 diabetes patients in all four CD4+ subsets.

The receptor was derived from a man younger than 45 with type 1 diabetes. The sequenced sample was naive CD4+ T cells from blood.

CDR3 in amino acids: CASSGDRDGTQYF. Written as DNA, the CDR3 is TGTGCCAGTAGTGGGGACAGGGATGGTACGCAGTATTTT. J is TRBJ2-3 and V is TRBV19; 9 positions match TRBD1. CDR3 length: 13 amino acids. The junction had 5 bases not matched to a gene; V was cut back by 5 bases and J by 8 bases. Germline CDR1 and CDR2: LNHDA and SQIVND (reference sequence). The full variable domain, its missing parts supplied by reference TRBV19 and TRBJ2-3, is DGGITQSPKYLFRKEGQNVTLSCEQNLNHDAMYWYRQDPGQGLRLIYYSQIVNDFQKGDIAEGYSVSREKKESFPLTVTSAQKNPTAFYLCASSGDRDGTQYFGPGTRLTVL.